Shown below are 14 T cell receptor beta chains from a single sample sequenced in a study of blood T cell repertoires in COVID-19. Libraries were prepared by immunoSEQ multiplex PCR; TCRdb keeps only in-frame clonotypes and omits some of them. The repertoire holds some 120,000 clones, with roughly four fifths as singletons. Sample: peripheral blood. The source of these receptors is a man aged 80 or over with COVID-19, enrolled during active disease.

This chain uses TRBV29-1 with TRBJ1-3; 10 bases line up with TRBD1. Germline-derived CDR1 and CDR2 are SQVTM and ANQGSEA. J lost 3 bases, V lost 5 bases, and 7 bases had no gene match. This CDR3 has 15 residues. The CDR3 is CSVLPGTGDGNTIYF. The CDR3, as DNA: TGCAGCGTTCTCCCCGGGACAGGGGATGGAAACACCATATATTTT.

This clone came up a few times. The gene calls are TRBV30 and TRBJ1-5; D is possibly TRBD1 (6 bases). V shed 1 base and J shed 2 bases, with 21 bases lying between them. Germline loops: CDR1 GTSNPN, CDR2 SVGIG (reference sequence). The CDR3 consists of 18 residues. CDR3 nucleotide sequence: TGTGCCTGGAGTGAGGGACACGGTTCGGCTAGGGGCAATCAGCCCCAGCATTTT. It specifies CAWSEGHGSARGNQPQHF.

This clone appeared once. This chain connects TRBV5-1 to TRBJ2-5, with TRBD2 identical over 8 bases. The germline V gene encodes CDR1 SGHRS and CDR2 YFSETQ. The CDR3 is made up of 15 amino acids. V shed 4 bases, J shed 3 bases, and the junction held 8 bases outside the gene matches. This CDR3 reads CASSISGTWEETQYF. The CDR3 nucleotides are TGCGCCAGCAGCATTAGCGGGACTTGGGAAGAGACCCAGTACTTC.

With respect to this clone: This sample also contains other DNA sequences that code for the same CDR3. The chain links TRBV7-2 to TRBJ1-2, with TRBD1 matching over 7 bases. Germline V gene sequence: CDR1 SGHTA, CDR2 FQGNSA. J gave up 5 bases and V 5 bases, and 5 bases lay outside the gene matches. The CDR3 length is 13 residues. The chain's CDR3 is CASSNDRVYGYTF. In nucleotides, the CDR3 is TGTGCCAGCAGCAACGACAGGGTGTATGGCTACACCTTC.

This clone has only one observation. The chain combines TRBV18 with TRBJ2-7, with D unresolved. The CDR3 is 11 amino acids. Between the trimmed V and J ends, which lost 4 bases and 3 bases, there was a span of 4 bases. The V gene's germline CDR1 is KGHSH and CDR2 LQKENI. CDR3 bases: TGTGCCAGCTCACACGGCTACGAGCAGTACTTC. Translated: CASSHGYEQYF.

CDR3 bases: TGTGCCAGCAGTTACTCTAGGACTAGCGAGAGCACAGATACGCAGTATTTT. This gives the protein CASSYSRTSESTDTQYF. V gene TRBV6-2 or TRBV6-3 combines with J gene TRBJ2-3; 9 bases fit TRBD2. The CDR3 is 17 residues long. The J segment lost 0 bases and the V segment lost 0 bases, leaving 4 bases of the junction unmatched. CDR1 and CDR2 (germline): MNHEY, SVGEGT.

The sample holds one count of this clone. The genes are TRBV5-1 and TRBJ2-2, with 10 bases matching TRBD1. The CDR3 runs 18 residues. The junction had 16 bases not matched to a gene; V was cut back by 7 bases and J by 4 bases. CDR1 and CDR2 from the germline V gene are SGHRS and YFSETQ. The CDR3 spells CASPTTRDRGQGTGELFF. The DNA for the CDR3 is TGCGCCAGCCCGACAACCCGGGACAGGGGTCAGGGCACCGGGGAGCTGTTTTTT.

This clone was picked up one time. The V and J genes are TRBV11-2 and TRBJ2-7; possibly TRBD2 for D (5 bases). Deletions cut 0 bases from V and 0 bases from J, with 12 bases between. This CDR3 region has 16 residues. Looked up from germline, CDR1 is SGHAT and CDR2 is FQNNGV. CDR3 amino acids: CASSLDKRQSSYEQYF. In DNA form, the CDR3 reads TGTGCCAGCAGCTTAGATAAGCGGCAGAGCTCCTACGAGCAGTACTTC.

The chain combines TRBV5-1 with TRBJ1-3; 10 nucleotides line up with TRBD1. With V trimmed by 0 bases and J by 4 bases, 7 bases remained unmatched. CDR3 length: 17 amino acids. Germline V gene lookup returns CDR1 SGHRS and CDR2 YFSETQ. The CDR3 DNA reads TGCGCCAGCAGCTTGGCCGGGACAGGGGTCGTCGGAAACACCATATATTTT. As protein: CASSLAGTGVVGNTIYF.

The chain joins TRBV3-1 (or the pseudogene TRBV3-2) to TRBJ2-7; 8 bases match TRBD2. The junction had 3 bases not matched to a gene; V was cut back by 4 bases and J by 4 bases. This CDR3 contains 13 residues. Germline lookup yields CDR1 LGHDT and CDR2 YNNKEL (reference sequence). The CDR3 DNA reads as TGTGCCAGCAGCCCGTCTAGCGGGTACGAGCAGTACTTC. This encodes CASSPSSGYEQYF.

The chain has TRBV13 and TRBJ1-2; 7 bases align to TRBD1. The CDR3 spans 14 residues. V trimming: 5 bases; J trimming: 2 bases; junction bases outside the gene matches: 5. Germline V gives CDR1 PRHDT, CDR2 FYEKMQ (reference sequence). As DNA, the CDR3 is TGTGCCAGCAGCCGAACGGGACAGAACTATGGCTACACCTTC. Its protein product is CASSRTGQNYGYTF.

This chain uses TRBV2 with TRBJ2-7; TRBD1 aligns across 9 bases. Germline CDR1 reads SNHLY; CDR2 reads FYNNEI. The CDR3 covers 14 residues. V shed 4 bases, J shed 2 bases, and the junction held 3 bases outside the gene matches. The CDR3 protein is CASSGGTGTYEQYF. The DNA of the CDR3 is TGTGCCAGCAGTGGCGGGACAGGGACCTACGAGCAGTACTTC.

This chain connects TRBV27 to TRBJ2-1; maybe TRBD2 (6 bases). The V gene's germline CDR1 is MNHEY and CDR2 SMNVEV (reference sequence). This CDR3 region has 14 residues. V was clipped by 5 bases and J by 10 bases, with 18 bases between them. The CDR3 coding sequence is TGTGCCAGCAGTCTTCCGGGACTCTCGAGGGAGCAGTTCTTC. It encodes CASSLPGLSREQFF.

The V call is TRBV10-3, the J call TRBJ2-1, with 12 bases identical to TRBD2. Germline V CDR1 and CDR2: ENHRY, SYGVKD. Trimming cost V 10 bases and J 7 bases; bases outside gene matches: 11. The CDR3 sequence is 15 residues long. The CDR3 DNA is TGTGCCAGACAGCGGACTAGCGGGACTTGGAATGAGCAGTTCTTC. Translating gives CARQRTSGTWNEQFF.